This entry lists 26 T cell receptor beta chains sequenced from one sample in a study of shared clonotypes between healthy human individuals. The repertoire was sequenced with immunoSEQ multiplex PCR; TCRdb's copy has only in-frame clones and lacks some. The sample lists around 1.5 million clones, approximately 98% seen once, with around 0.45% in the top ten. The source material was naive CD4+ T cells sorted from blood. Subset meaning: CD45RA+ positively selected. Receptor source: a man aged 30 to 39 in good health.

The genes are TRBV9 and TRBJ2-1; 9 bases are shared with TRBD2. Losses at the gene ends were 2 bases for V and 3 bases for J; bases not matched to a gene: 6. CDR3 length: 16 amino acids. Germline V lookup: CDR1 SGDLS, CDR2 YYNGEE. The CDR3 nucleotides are TGTGCCAGCAGCGTCCTCAGCGGGAGGCTCTACAATGAGCAGTTCTTC. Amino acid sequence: CASSVLSGRLYNEQFF.

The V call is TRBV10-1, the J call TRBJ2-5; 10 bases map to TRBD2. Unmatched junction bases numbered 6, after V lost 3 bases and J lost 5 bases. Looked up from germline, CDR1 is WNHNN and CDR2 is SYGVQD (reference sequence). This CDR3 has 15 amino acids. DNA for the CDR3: TGCGCCAGCAGTGATCGAGCGGGAGGGCCGGAGACCCAGTACTTC. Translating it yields CASSDRAGGPETQYF.

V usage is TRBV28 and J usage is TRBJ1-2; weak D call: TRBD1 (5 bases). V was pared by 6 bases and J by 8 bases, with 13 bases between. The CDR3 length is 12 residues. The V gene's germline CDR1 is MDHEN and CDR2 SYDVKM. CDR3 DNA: TGTGCCAGCAGCCCCGCGGGGGTCGGCTACACCTTC. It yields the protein CASSPAGVGYTF.

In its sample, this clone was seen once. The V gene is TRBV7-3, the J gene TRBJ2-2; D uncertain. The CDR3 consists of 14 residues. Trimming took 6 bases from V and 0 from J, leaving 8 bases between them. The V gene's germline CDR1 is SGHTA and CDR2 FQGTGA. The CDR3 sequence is CASRNAANTGELFF. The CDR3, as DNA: TGTGCCAGCAGAAACGCCGCGAACACCGGGGAGCTGTTTTTT. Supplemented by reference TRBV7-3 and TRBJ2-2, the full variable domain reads GAGVSQTPSNKVTEKGKYVELRCDPISGHTALYWYRQSLGQGPEFLIYFQGTGAADDSGLPNDRFFAVRPEGSVSTLKIQRTERGDSAVYLCASRNAANTGELFFGEGSRLTVL.

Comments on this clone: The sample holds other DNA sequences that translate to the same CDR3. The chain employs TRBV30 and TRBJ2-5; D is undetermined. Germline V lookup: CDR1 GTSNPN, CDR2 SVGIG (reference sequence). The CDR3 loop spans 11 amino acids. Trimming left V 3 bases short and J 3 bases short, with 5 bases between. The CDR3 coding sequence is TGTGCCTGGAGCGTAAAAGAGACCCAGTACTTC. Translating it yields CAWSVKETQYF. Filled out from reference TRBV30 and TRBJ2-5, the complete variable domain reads SQTIHQWPATLVQPVGSPLSLECTVEGTSNPNLYWYRQAAGRGLQLLFYSVGIGQISSEVPQNLSASRPQDRQFILSSKKLLLSDSGFYLCAWSVKETQYFGPGTRLLVL.

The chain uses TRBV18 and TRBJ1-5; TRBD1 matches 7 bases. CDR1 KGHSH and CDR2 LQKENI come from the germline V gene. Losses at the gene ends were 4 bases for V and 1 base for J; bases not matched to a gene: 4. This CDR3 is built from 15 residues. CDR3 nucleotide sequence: TGTGCCAGCTCACTGGGACAGTCCAGCAATCAGCCCCAGCATTTT. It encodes CASSLGQSSNQPQHF.

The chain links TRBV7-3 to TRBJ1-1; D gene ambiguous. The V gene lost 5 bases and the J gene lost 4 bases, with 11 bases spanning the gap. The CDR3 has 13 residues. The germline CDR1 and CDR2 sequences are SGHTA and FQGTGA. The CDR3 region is CASSIGRSTEAFF. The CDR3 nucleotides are TGTGCCAGCAGCATAGGACGTTCCACTGAAGCTTTCTTT. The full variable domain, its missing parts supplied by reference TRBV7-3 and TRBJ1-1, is GAGVSQTPSNKVTEKGKYVELRCDPISGHTALYWYRQSLGQGPEFLIYFQGTGAADDSGLPNDRFFAVRPEGSVSTLKIQRTERGDSAVYLCASSIGRSTEAFFGQGTRLTVV.

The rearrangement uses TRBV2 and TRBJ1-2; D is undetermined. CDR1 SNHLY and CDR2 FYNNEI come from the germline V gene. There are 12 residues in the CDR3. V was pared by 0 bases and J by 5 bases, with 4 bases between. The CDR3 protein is CASSEAKYGYTF. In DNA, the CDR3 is TGTGCCAGCAGTGAAGCGAAATATGGCTACACCTTC.

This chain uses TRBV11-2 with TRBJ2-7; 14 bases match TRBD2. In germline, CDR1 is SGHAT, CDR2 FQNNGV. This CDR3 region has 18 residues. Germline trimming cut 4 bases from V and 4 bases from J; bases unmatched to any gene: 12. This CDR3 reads CASSSPTGTSGRGYEQYF. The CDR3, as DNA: TGTGCCAGCAGCTCCCCAACCGGGACTAGCGGGAGAGGTTACGAGCAGTACTTC.

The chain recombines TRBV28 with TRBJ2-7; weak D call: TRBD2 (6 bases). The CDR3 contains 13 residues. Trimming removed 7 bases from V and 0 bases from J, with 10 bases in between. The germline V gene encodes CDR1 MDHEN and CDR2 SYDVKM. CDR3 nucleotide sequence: TGTGCCAGCACGGACGGGAGCTCCTACGAGCAGTACTTC. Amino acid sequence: CASTDGSSYEQYF. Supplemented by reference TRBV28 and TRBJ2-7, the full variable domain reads DVKVTQSSRYLVKRTGEKVFLECVQDMDHENMFWYRQDPGLGLRLIYFSYDVKMKEKGDIPEGYSVSREKKERFSLILESASTNQTSMYLCASTDGSSYEQYFGPGTRLTVT.

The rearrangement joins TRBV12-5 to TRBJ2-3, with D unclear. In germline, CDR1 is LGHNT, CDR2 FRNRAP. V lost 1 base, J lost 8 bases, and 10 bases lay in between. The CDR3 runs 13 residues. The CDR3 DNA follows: TGTGCTAGTGGTTTGGGTGGTGGCGGTACGCAGTATTTT. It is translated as CASGLGGGGTQYF.

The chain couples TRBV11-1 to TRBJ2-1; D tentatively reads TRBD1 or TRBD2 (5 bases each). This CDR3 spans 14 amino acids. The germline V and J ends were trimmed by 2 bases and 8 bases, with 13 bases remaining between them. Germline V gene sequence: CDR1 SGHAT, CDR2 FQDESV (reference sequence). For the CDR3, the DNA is TGTGCCAGCAGCTTACAGGGTTGGGACCATGAGCAGTTCTTC. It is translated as CASSLQGWDHEQFF.

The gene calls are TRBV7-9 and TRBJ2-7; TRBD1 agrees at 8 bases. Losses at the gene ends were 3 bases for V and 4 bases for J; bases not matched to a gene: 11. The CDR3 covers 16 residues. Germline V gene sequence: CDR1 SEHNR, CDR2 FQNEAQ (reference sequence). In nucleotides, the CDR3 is TGTGCCAGCAGCTTGGCCAGGGGGCTTAGGTTTTACGAGCAGTACTTC. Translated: CASSLARGLRFYEQYF.

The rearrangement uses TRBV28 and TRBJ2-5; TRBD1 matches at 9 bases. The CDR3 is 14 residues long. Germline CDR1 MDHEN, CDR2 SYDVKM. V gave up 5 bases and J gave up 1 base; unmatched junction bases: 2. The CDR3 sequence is CASSRDRVQETQYF. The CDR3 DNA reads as TGTGCCAGCAGTAGGGACAGGGTCCAAGAGACCCAGTACTTC.

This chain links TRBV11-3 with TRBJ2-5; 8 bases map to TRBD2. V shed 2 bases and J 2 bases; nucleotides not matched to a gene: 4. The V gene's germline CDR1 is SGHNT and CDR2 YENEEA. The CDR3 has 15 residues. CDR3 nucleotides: TGTGCCAGCAGCTTAACTAGCGGCACACAAGAGACCCAGTACTTC. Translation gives CASSLTSGTQETQYF.

The DNA of the CDR3 is TGCAGCGGTCTGCGGGACATAGTGTCAGAGACCCAGTACTTC. This gives the protein CSGLRDIVSETQYF. The chain has TRBV29-1 and TRBJ2-5; TRBD1 or TRBD2 may be the D gene (6 bases each). CDR1 is SQVTM, CDR2 ANQGSEA, per germline. The CDR3 has 14 amino acids. V dropped 7 bases and J dropped 4 bases, with 19 bases sitting between them.

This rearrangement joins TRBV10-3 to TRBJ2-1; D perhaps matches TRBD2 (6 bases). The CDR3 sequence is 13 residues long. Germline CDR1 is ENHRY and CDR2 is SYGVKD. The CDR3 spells CALREESYNEQFF. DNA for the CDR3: TGTGCACTTAGGGAGGAATCCTACAATGAGCAGTTCTTC.

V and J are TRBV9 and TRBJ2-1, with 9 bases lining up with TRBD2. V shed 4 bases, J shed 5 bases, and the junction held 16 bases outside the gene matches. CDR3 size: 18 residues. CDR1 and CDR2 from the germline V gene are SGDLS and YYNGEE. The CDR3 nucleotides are TGTGCCAGCAGCAAGTCGGTAGCGGGAGCCCGACGAGACAATGAGCAGTTCTTC. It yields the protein CASSKSVAGARRDNEQFF.

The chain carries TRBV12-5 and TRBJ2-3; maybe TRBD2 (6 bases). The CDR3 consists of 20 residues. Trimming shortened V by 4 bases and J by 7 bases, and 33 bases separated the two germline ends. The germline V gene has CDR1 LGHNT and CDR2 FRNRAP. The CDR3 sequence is CASGSVALNTHPGLGHTQYF. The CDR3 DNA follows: TGTGCTAGTGGTTCCGTTGCCCTTAATACTCACCCGGGACTCGGACATACGCAGTATTTT.

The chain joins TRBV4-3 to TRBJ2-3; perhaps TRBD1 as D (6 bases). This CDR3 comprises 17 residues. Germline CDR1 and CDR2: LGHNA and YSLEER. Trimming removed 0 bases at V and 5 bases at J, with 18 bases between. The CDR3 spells CASSQDLRRPRGDTQYF. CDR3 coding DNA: TGCGCCAGCAGCCAAGATTTGCGGAGGCCCAGGGGAGATACGCAGTATTTT.

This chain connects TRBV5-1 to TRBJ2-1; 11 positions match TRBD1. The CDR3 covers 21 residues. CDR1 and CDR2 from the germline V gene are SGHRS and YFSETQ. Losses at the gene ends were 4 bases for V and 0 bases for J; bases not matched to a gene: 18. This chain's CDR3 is CASSLPDGGTGGSRSYNEQFF. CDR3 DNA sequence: TGCGCCAGCAGCCTACCGGATGGCGGGACAGGGGGTTCCCGCTCCTACAATGAGCAGTTCTTC.

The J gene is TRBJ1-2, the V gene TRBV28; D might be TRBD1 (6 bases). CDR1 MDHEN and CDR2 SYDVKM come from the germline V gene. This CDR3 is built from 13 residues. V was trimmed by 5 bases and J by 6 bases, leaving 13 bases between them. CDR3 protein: CASSRQVHHGYTF. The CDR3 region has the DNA TGTGCCAGCAGTCGACAGGTCCATCATGGCTACACCTTC.

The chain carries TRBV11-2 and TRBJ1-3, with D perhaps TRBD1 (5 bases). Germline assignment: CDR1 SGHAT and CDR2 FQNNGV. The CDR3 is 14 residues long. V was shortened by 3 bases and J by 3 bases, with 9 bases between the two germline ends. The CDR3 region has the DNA TGTGCCAGCAGCTTGGGACCCGATGGAAACACCATATATTTT. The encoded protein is CASSLGPDGNTIYF.

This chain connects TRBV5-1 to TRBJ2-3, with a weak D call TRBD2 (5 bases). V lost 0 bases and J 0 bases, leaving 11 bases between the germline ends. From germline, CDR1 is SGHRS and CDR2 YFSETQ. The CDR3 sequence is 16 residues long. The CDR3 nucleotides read TGCGCCAGCAGCTTGGAAGCGGCAGCTAGCACAGATACGCAGTATTTT. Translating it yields CASSLEAAASTDTQYF.

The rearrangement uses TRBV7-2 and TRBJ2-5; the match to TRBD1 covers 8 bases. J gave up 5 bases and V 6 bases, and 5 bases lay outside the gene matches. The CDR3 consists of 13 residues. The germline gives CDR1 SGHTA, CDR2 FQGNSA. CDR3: CASRPQGGETQYF. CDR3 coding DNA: TGTGCCAGCAGACCACAGGGGGGTGAGACCCAGTACTTC.

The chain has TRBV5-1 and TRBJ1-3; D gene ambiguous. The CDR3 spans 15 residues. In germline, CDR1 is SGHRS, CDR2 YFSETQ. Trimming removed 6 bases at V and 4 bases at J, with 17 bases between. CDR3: CASTFSGGYGNTIYF. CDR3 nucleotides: TGCGCCAGCACCTTTTCAGGCGGTTACGGAAACACCATATATTTT. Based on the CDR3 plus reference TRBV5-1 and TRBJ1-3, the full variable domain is KAGVTQTPRYLIKTRGQQVTLSCSPISGHRSVSWYQQTPGQGLQFLFEYFSETQRNKGNFPGRFSGRQFSNSRSEMNVSTLELGDSALYLCASTFSGGYGNTIYFGEGSWLTVV.